The T cell receptor (beta chain) under discussion was sequenced for a study of response to subunit inactivated influenza vaccine. Whole-study findings and limits: The authors offered the suggestion that each seasonal influenza vaccination recruits few new T cells.

This clonotype came up a few times. Its antigen is currently unknown. TCRdb passed the RT-PCR reads through MiXCR, listing each CDR3 protein once. The sample has 550,000 to 600,000 distinct CDR3 sequences, approximately 12% seen once. CDR3 length: 14 residues. V was trimmed by 2 bases and J by 6 bases, leaving 13 bases between them. CDR1 is SGDLS and CDR2 is YYNGEE in the germline V gene. This material consisted of PBMCs from blood, taken on the day of vaccination. This receptor was identified in a middle-aged man who received an inactivated influenza vaccine. V is TRBV9 and J is TRBJ2-3; D is unresolved. CDR3 loop: CASSVGPPQDTQYF. CDR3 in DNA: TGTGCCAGCAGCGTTGGACCACCCCAGGATACGCAGTATTTT.